A single sample is the source of the 22 T cell receptor beta chains below, sequenced in a study of blood T cells in healthy people across ages. The authors ran a second PCR of about 6 to 11 cycles using a sample-barcoded 5' primer and a J-beta primer mix. TCRdb re-called the 5' RACE reads through MiXCR, storing one row per CDR3 protein. The table lists 1.5 million to 2 million distinct CDR3 sequences, roughly 27% of them singletons, with 7.7% in the top ten. Input material: blood. The receptors originated from a woman between 25 and 40 years old in good health.

This chain links TRBV2 with TRBJ2-2; D gene unclear. Trimming cost V 8 bases and J 5 bases, with 9 bases left between them. The germline CDR1 and CDR2 sequences are SNHLY and FYNNEI. The CDR3 is made up of 12 amino acids. CDR3 DNA: TGTGCCAGCGTAGAAAATACCGGGGAGCTGTTTTTT. Translated, it gives CASVENTGELFF.

The chain carries TRBV6-5 and TRBJ2-1, with 13 positions matching TRBD2. V lost 6 bases, J lost 8 bases, and 7 bases stayed unmatched. Germline CDR1 reads MNHEY; CDR2 reads SVGAGI. The CDR3 spans 15 residues. The CDR3 DNA reads TGTGCCAGCAGGGGCTGGACTAGCGGGGGCTATGAGCAGTTCTTC. Encoded protein: CASRGWTSGGYEQFF.

This clonotype showed up many times. The J gene is TRBJ2-3, the V gene TRBV24-1; D gene uncertain. The V end was cut by 3 bases, the J end by 2 bases, with 5 bases between. CDR1 and CDR2 (germline): KGHDR, SFDVKD. The CDR3 is 13 amino acids. Written as DNA, the CDR3 is TGTGCCACCAGTGATGGTAACACAGATACGCAGTATTTT. Translation: CATSDGNTDTQYF.

About this clonotype itself: The junction does not match germline at one end; this may be a read error. This chain connects TRBV2 to TRBJ2-2, with D tentatively TRBD2 (6 bases). Germline CDR1 SNHLY, CDR2 FYNNEI. The length of the CDR3 is 14 residues. CDR3 sequence (DNA): TGTGCCAGCAGTGTGGGTCTAAACACCGGGGGGCTGTTTTTT. It specifies CASSVGLNTGGLFF.

The CDR3 here is CASSEAGGKGGYTF. The CDR3 coding sequence is TGTGCCAGCAGTGAGGCAGGGGGGAAGGGTGGCTACACCTTC. The chain couples TRBV25-1 to TRBJ1-2; TRBD1 matches at 7 bases. Losses at the gene ends were 3 bases for V and 7 bases for J; bases not matched to a gene: 8. This CDR3 comprises 14 residues. Germline CDR1 reads MGHDK; CDR2 reads SYGVNS.

CDR3 DNA sequence: TGTGCCACCAGCCCCGGGGACAGGGACTTAGAGACCCAGTACTTC. This codes for CATSPGDRDLETQYF. This chain joins TRBV15 and TRBJ2-5; TRBD1 matches at 9 bases. CDR1 LNHNV and CDR2 YYDKDF come from the germline V gene (reference sequence). There are 15 residues in the CDR3. Trimming at V came to 5 bases and at J to 4 bases, leaving 8 bases not matched to a gene.

The chain is built from TRBV15 and TRBJ2-7; D perhaps matches TRBD1 (6 bases). The CDR3 totals 16 residues. Germline V gives CDR1 LNHNV, CDR2 YYDKDF (reference sequence). V lost 3 bases and J lost 0, with 15 bases in between. CDR3 in amino acids: CATSSPRQDSSYEQYF. CDR3 DNA sequence: TGTGCCACCAGCAGTCCCAGACAGGATAGCTCCTACGAGCAGTACTTC.

The genes are TRBV25-1 and TRBJ1-5; D call uncertain. The germline V gene has CDR1 MGHDK and CDR2 SYGVNS. Deletions cut 8 bases from V and 0 bases from J, with 5 bases between. This CDR3 is 12 amino acids long. The CDR3 protein is CASQYSNQPQHF. The DNA for the CDR3 is TGTGCCAGCCAATATAGCAATCAGCCCCAGCATTTT.

Only a few counts were recorded for this clonotype. The chain combines TRBV5-1 with TRBJ2-2; weak D call: TRBD1 (6 bases). CDR1 is SGHRS and CDR2 is YFSETQ in the germline V gene. Trimming took off 3 bases at V and 1 base at J, with 10 bases between the two ends. The CDR3 has 15 residues. The CDR3 bases are TGCGCCAGCAGCTCGGACAGTAGGAACACCGGGGAGCTGTTTTTT. Protein sequence: CASSSDSRNTGELFF.

In this sample, this clonotype turned up a few times. One end of the junction fails to match germline, which may point to a read error. The chain links TRBV5-6 to TRBJ1-5; D is undetermined. This CDR3 region has 14 residues. Germline-derived CDR1 and CDR2 are SGHDT and YYEEEE. The CDR3 is CASSYQYSNQPRHF. The CDR3 DNA is TGTGCCAGCAGCTATCAATATAGCAATCAGCCCCGGCATTTT.

V gene TRBV9 combines with J gene TRBJ2-3; D is unclear. The CDR3 consists of 15 residues. V lost 0 bases and J 4 bases, leaving 12 bases between the germline ends. CDR1 SGDLS and CDR2 YYNGEE come from the germline V gene. CDR3 nucleotides: TGTGCCAGCAGCGTAGTTCCCCGAGACCCAGATACGCAGTATTTT. It is translated as CASSVVPRDPDTQYF.

The J gene is TRBJ1-1, the V gene TRBV18; D is possibly TRBD1 (5 bases). Trimming cost V 5 bases and J 8 bases, with 18 bases left between them. Germline values: CDR1 KGHSH, CDR2 LQKENI. The CDR3 loop spans 14 amino acids. The CDR3 nucleotides read TGTGCCAGCTCAAAAAGGGACGCAGCAGGAGAAGCTTTCTTT. This encodes CASSKRDAAGEAFF.

This clonotype was observed many times. This chain joins TRBV2 and TRBJ2-7; 7 positions agree with TRBD1. This CDR3 region has 14 residues. Germline CDR1 SNHLY, CDR2 FYNNEI. Trimming at V came to 6 bases and at J to 2 bases, leaving 7 bases not matched to a gene. CDR3 sequence (DNA): TGTGCCAGCAGGGTCCGGGACAGCACCTACGAGCAGTACTTC. Its protein is CASRVRDSTYEQYF.

V and J are TRBV12-3 or TRBV12-4 and TRBJ1-5; D is perhaps TRBD1 (5 bases). V was trimmed by 5 bases and J by 3 bases, leaving 14 bases between them. There are 15 residues in the CDR3. The DNA for the CDR3 is TGTGCCAGCAGTCCCAATAGGACACCCAATCAGCCCCAGCATTTT. This gives the protein CASSPNRTPNQPQHF.

A few counts support this clonotype. V usage is TRBV9 and J usage is TRBJ1-1, with 8 positions matching TRBD1. This CDR3 region has 13 residues. Unmatched junction bases numbered 4, after V lost 2 bases and J lost 7 bases. CDR1 is SGDLS, CDR2 YYNGEE, per germline. The CDR3 loop is CASSVTGGIEAFF. DNA for the CDR3: TGTGCCAGCAGCGTCACAGGGGGGATTGAAGCTTTCTTT.

The chain is built from TRBV3-1 and TRBJ2-7; TRBD2 aligns across 7 bases. CDR1 and CDR2 (germline): LGHDT, YNNKEL (reference sequence). Losses at the gene ends were 4 bases for V and 0 bases for J; bases not matched to a gene: 3. CDR3 length equals 14 residues. The DNA of the CDR3 is TGTGCCAGCAGCCGAGGACTAGGCTCCTACGAGCAGTACTTC. Translated: CASSRGLGSYEQYF.

This clonotype was detected ten times or more. The V and J genes are TRBV5-1 and TRBJ2-7, with 10 nucleotides matching TRBD2. Germline V lookup: CDR1 SGHRS, CDR2 YFSETQ. Trimming at V came to 0 bases and at J to 7 bases, leaving 7 bases not matched to a gene. The CDR3 extends over 15 amino acids. The DNA of the CDR3 is TGCGCCAGCAGCTTGGGTCTAGCGGGAGTGGGGGAGCAGTACTTC. It encodes CASSLGLAGVGEQYF.

The rearrangement links TRBV20-1 to TRBJ1-5; D is possibly TRBD1 (5 bases). This CDR3 has 12 amino acids. CDR1 is DFQATT and CDR2 is SNEGSKA in the germline V gene (reference sequence). The ends were cut back, 6 bases at V and 5 bases at J, with 11 bases in the middle. CDR3 nucleotide sequence: TGCAGTGCGAGCAGGGCGGATCAGCCCCAGCATTTT. Residues: CSASRADQPQHF.

The table lists this clonotype with a few counts. This chain uses TRBV7-9 with TRBJ2-7; a possible D gene is TRBD1 (6 bases). Germline CDR1 and CDR2: SEHNR and FQNEAQ (reference sequence). The V end lost 2 bases, the J end lost 0 bases, and 14 bases lay between the germline ends. This CDR3 has 16 residues. The chain's CDR3 is CASSLLWDKTSYEQYF. The CDR3 DNA follows: TGTGCCAGCAGCTTACTATGGGACAAAACCTCCTACGAGCAGTACTTC. The full variable domain, with the rest looked up from reference TRBV7-9 and TRBJ2-7, is DTGVSQNPRHKITKRGQNVTFRCDPISEHNRLYWYRQTLGQGPEFLTYFQNEAQLEKSRLLSDRFSAERPKGSFSTLEIQRTEQGDSAMYLCASSLLWDKTSYEQYFGPGTRLTVT.

This clonotype was counted only a few times. This chain joins TRBV5-1 and TRBJ2-7; 7 nucleotides agree with TRBD2. V dropped 5 bases and J dropped 2; count of bases not matched to a gene: 10. This CDR3 has 15 amino acids. Germline V gene lookup returns CDR1 SGHRS and CDR2 YFSETQ. The CDR3 DNA reads as TGCGCCAGCAGATATCAGTGGGGGGGACCCTACGAGCAGTACTTC. This encodes CASRYQWGGPYEQYF.

This clonotype was counted ten times or more. The CDR3 DNA reads as TGTGCCAGCAGTTGGGGACAACGAGAGACCCAGTACTTC. Its translation is CASSWGQRETQYF. The chain employs TRBV27 and TRBJ2-5; perhaps TRBD1 as D (6 bases). Trimming removed 4 bases from V and 4 bases from J, with 10 bases in between. Per germline, CDR1 MNHEY and CDR2 SMNVEV (reference sequence). The CDR3 is 13 amino acids.

This clonotype turned up a few times. The chain combines TRBV7-9 with TRBJ2-3; 13 bases agree with TRBD2. This CDR3 contains 13 residues. Germline lookup yields CDR1 SEHNR and CDR2 FQNEAQ (reference sequence). V shed 8 bases and J 13 bases; nucleotides not matched to a gene: 9. This CDR3 reads CASGGLAGLKKYF. CDR3 nucleotide sequence: TGTGCCAGCGGGGGACTAGCGGGGTTGAAGAAGTATTTT.